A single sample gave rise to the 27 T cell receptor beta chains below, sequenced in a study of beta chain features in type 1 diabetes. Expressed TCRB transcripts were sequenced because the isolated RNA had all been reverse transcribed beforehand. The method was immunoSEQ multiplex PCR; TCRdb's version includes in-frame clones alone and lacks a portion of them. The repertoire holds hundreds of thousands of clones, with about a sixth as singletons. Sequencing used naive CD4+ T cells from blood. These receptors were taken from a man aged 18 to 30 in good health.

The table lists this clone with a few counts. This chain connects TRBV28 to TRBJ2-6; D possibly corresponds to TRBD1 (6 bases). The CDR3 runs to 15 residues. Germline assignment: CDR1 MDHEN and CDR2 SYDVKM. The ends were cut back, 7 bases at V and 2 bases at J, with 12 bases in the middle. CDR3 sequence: CASTPPGAGANVLTF. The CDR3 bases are TGTGCCAGCACCCCTCCAGGGGCTGGGGCCAACGTCCTGACTTTC.

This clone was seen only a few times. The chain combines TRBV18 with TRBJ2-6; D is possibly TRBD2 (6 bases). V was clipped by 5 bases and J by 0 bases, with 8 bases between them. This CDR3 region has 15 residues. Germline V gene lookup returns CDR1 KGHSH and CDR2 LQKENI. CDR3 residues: CASSTGDSGANVLTF. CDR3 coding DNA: TGTGCCAGCTCAACGGGGGACTCTGGGGCCAACGTCCTGACTTTC.

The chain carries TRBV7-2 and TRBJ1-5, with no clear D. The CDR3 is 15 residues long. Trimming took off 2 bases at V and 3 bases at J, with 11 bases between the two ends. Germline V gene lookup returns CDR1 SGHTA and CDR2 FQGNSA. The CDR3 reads CASSLTPAVNQPQHF. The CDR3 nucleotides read TGTGCCAGCAGCTTAACCCCGGCGGTCAATCAGCCCCAGCATTTT.

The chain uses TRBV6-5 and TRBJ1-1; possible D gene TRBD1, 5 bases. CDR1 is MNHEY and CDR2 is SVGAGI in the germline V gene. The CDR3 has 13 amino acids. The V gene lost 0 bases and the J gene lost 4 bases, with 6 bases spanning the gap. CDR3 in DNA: TGTGCCAGCAGTTACTCGGGGGGCACTGAAGCTTTCTTT. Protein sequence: CASSYSGGTEAFF.

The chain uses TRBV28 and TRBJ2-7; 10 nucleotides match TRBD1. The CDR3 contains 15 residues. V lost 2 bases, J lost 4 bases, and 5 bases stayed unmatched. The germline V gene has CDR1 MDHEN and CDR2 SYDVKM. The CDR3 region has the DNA TGTGCCAGCAGTTTAGGGGGACAGGGGAGGTACGAGCAGTACTTC. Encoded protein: CASSLGGQGRYEQYF.

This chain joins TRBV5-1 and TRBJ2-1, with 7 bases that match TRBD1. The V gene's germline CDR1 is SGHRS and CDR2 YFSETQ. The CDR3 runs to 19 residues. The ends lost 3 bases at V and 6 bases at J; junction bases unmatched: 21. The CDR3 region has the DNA TGCGCCAGCAGCTCCTATCTCAGAAACCGGGACAGAACCCTCAATGAGCAGTTCTTC. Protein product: CASSSYLRNRDRTLNEQFF.

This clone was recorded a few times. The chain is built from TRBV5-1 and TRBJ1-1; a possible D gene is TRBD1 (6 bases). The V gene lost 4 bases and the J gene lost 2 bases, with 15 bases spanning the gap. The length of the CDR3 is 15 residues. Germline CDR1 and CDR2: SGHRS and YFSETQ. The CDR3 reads CASSVVGGPNTEAFF. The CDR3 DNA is TGCGCCAGCAGCGTTGTGGGGGGCCCCAACACTGAAGCTTTCTTT.

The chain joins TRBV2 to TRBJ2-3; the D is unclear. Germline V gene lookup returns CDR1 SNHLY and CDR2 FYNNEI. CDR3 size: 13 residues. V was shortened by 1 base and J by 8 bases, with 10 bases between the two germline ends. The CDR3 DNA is TGTGCCAGCAGTGAAGAAACGGGTGCTACGCAGTATTTT. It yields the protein CASSEETGATQYF.

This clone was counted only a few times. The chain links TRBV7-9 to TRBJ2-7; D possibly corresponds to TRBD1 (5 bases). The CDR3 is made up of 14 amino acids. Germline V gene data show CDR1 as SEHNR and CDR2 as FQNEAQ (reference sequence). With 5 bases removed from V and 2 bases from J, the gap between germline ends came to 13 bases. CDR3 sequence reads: CASSRVRDTYEQYF. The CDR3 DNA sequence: TGTGCCAGCAGCCGCGTCAGGGATACCTACGAGCAGTACTTC.

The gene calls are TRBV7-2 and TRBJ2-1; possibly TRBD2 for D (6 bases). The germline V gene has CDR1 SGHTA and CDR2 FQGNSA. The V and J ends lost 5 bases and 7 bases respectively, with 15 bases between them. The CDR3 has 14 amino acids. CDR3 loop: CASSVGRERNEQFF. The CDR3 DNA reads TGTGCCAGCAGCGTAGGCCGGGAGAGGAATGAGCAGTTCTTC.

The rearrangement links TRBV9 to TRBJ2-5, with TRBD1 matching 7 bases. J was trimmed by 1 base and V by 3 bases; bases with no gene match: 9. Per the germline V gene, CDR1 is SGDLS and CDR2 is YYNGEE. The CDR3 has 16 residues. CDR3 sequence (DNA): TGTGCCAGCAGCGCAGAGGGGGCGCGAGGCCAAGAGACCCAGTACTTC. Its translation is CASSAEGARGQETQYF.

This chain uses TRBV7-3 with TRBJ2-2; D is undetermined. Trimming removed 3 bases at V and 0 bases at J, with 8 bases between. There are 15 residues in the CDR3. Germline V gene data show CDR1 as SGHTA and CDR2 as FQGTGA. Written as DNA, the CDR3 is TGTGCCAGCAGCTTCGGAACTACGAACACCGGGGAGCTGTTTTTT. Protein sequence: CASSFGTTNTGELFF.

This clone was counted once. DNA for the CDR3: TGTGCCACCGACACTTACAATGAGCAGTTCTTC. Translating it yields CATDTYNEQFF. The chain has TRBV28 and TRBJ2-1, with D uncertain. Germline V CDR1 and CDR2: MDHEN, SYDVKM. V was cut by 10 bases and J by 4 bases, with 8 bases left in between. The CDR3 has 11 residues.

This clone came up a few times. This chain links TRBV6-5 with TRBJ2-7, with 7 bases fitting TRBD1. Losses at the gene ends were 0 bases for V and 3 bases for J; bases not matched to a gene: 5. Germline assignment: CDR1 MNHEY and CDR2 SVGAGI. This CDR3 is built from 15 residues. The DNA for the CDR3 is TGTGCCAGCAGTTACTCGGCCAGGGGGAACTACGAGCAGTACTTC. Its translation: CASSYSARGNYEQYF.

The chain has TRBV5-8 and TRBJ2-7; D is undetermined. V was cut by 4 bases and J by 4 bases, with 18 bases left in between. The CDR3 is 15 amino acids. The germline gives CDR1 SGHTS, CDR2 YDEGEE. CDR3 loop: CASSRRPGVMYEQYF. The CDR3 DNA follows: TGTGCCAGCAGCAGGAGACCCGGAGTTATGTACGAGCAGTACTTC.

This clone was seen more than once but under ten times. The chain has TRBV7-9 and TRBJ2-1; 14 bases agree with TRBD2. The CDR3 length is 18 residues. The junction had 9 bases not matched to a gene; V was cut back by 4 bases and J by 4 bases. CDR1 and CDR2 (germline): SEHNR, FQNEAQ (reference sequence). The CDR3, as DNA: TGTGCCAGCAGCTCTAGGGGGACTAGCGGGAGATATTACAATGAGCAGTTCTTC. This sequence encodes CASSSRGTSGRYYNEQFF.

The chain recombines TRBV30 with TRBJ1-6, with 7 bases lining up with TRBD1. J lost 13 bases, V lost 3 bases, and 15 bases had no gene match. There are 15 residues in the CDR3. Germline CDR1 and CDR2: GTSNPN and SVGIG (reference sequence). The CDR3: CAWRSTGTFVRPLHF. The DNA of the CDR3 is TGTGCCTGGAGGTCGACAGGGACCTTTGTAAGGCCCCTCCACTTT. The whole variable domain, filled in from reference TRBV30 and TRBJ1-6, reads SQTIHQWPATLVQPVGSPLSLECTVEGTSNPNLYWYRQAAGRGLQLLFYSVGIGQISSEVPQNLSASRPQDRQFILSSKKLLLSDSGFYLCAWRSTGTFVRPLHFGNGTRLTVT.

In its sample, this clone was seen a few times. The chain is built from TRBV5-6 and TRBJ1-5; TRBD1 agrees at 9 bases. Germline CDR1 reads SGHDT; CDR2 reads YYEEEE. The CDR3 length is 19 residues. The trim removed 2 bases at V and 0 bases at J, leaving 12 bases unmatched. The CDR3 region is CASSFRDRDRIYSNQPQHF. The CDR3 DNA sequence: TGTGCCAGCAGCTTCCGGGACAGGGATCGAATTTATAGCAATCAGCCCCAGCATTTT.

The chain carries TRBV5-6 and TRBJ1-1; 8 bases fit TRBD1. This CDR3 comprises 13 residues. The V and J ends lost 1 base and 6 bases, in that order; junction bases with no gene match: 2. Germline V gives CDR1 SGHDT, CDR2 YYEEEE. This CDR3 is CASSLPGGSEAFF. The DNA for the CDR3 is TGTGCCAGCAGCTTGCCAGGGGGCTCTGAAGCTTTCTTT.

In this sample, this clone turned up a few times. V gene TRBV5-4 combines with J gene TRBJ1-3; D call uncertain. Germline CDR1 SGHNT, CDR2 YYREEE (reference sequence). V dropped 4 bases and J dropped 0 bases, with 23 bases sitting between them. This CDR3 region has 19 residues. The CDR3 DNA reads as TGTGCCAGCAGCGTACGACCGATGGGATGGCAGACCTCTGGAAACACCATATATTTT. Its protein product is CASSVRPMGWQTSGNTIYF.

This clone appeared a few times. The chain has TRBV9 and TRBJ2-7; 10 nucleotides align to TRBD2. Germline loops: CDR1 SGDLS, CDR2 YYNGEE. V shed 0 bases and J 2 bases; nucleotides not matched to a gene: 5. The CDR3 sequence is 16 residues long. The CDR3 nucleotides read TGTGCCAGCAGCGTAGGATCCGGACTAGCGGCCTACGAGCAGTACTTC. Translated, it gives CASSVGSGLAAYEQYF.

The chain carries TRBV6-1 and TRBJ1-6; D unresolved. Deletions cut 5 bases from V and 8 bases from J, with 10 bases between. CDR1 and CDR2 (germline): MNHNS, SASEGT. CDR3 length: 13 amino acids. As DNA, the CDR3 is TGTGCCAGCAGTCCAGGAGGGTATTCACCCCTCCACTTT. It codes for CASSPGGYSPLHF.

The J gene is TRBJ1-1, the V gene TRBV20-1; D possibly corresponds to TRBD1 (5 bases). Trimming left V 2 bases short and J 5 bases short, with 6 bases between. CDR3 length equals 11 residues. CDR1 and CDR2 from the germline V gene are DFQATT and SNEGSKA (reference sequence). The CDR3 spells CSARRTTEAFF. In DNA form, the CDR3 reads TGCAGTGCTAGAAGGACAACTGAAGCTTTCTTT.

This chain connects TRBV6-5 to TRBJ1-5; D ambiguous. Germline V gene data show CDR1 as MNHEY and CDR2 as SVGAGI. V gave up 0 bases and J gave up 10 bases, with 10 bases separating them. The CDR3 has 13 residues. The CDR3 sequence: CASSYSIVEPQHF. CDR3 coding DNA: TGTGCCAGCAGTTACTCAATTGTGGAACCCCAGCATTTT.

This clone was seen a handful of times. The CDR3 bases are TGTGCCAGCAGGGCGCGGGGGAACACTGAAGCTTTCTTT. Translated, it gives CASRARGNTEAFF. This chain connects TRBV28 to TRBJ1-1; no firm D call. Germline V CDR1 and CDR2: MDHEN, SYDVKM. V gave up 6 bases and J gave up 1 base, with 9 bases separating them. The CDR3 totals 13 residues.

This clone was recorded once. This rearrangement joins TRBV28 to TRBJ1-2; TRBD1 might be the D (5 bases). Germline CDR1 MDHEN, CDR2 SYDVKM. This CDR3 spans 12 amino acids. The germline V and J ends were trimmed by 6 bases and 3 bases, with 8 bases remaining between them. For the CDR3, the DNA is TGTGCCAGCAGACGGGGCTACTATGGCTACACCTTC. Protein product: CASRRGYYGYTF.

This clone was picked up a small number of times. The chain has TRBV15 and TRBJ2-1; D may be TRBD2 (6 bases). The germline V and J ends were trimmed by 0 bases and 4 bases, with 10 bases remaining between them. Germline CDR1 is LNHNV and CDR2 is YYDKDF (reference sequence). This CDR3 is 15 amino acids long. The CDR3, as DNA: TGTGCCACCAGCAGAGAGCCAGCGGGTTACAATGAGCAGTTCTTC. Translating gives CATSREPAGYNEQFF.